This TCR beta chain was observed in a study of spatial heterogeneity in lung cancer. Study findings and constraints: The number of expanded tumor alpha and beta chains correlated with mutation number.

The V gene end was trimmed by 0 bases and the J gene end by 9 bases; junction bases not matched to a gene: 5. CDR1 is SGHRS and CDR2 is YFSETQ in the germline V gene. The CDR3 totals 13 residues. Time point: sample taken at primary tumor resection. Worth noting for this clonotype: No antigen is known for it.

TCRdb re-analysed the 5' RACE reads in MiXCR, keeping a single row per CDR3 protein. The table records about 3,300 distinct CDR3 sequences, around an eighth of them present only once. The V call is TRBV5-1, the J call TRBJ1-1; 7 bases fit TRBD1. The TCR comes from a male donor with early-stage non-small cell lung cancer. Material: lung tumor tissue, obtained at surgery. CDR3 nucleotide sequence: TGCGCCAGCAGCTTGGAAGGGGACAGAAAAGCTTTCTTT. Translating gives CASSLEGDRKAFF. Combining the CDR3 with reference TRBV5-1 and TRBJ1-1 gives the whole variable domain KAGVTQTPRYLIKTRGQQVTLSCSPISGHRSVSWYQQTPGQGLQFLFEYFSETQRNKGNFPGRFSGRQFSNSRSEMNVSTLELGDSALYLCASSLEGDRKAFFGQGTRLTVV.